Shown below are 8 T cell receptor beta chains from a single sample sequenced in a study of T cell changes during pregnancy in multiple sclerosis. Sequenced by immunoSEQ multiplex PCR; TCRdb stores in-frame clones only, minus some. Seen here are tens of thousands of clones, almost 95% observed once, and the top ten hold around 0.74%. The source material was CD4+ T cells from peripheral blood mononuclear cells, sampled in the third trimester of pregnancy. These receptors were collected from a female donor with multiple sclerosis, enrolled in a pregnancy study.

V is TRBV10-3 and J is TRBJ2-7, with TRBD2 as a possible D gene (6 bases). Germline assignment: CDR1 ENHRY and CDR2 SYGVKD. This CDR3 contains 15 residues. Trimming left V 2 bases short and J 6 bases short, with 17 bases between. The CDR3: CAISERDLAEGEQYF. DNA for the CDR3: TGTGCCATCAGTGAGAGGGACTTGGCGGAAGGCGAGCAGTACTTC.

CDR3 nucleotides: TGTGCCAGCAGCGTAGGAGGGGGCTCGGAGACCCAGTACTTC. It translates to CASSVGGGSETQYF. The chain couples TRBV9 to TRBJ2-5; 7 bases map to TRBD1. Germline CDR1 is SGDLS and CDR2 is YYNGEE. Trimming removed 0 bases from V and 5 bases from J; junction bases left unmatched: 4. CDR3 size: 14 residues.

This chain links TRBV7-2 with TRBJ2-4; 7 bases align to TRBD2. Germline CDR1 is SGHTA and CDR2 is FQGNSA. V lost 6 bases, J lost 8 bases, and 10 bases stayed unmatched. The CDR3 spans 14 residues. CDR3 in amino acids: CASSYRRGGDIQYF. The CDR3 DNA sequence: TGTGCCAGCAGTTATCGGCGGGGAGGGGACATTCAGTACTTC.

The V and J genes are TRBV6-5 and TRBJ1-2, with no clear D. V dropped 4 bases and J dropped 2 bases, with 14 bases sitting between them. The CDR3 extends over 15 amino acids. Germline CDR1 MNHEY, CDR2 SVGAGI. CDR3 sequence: CASSFLAGYNYGYTF. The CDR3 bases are TGTGCCAGCAGTTTTTTGGCGGGGTACAACTATGGCTACACCTTC.

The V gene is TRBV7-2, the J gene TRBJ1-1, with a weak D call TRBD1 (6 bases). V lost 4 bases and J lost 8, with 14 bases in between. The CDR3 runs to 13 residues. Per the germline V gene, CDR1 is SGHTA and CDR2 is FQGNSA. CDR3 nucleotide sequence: TGTGCCAGCAGCTGGGGACACGGGACCGAAGCTTTCTTT. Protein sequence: CASSWGHGTEAFF.

In DNA, the CDR3 is TGCGCCAGCAGCACCGGGACAGGGGATGAAAAACTGTTTTTT. It translates to CASSTGTGDEKLFF. The rearrangement uses TRBV5-1 and TRBJ1-4; the match to TRBD1 covers 10 bases. With 4 bases clipped from V and 6 bases from J, the junction kept 3 bases outside the gene matches. CDR1 and CDR2 from the germline V gene are SGHRS and YFSETQ. This CDR3 comprises 14 residues.

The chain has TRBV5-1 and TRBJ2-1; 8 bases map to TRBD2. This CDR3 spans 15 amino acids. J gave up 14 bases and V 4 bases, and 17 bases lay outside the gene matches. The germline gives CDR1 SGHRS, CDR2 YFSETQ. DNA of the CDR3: TGCGCCAGCAGCCCGTCCGTTTCGGGACTAGAGGGAAAGTTCTTC. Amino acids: CASSPSVSGLEGKFF.

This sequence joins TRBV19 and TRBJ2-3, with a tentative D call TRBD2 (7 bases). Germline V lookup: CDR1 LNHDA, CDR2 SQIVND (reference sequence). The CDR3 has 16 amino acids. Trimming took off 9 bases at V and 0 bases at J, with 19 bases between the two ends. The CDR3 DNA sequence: TGTGCCAGCGCCTGGGGGGGGCCGTTTAGCACAGATACGCAGTATTTT. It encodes CASAWGGPFSTDTQYF. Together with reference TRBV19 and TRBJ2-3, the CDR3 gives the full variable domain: DGGITQSPKYLFRKEGQNVTLSCEQNLNHDAMYWYRQDPGQGLRLIYYSQIVNDFQKGDIAEGYSVSREKKESFPLTVTSAQKNPTAFYLCASAWGGPFSTDTQYFGPGTRLTVL.